The 23 T cell receptor beta chains listed next were all sequenced from one sample in a study of cytomegalovirus exposure and HLA in healthy donors. Researchers ran the PCR with 60 Vbeta and 13 Jbeta primers. Assay used: immunoSEQ multiplex PCR; TCRdb lists only in-frame clones, some missing. Of more than 75,000 clones detected, about four fifths appear once; the ten largest clones hold around 6%. Sequenced material: PBMCs. All receptors come from a woman aged 18-29 years in good health and CMV-seropositive.

The rearrangement uses TRBV4-1 and TRBJ2-7; 11 nucleotides match TRBD2. J was trimmed by 9 bases and V by 0 bases; bases with no gene match: 16. This CDR3 is built from 18 residues. From germline, CDR1 is MGHRA and CDR2 YSYEKL. The chain's CDR3 is CASSQDDFGASGRFGQYF. The CDR3 DNA follows: TGCGCCAGCAGCCAAGATGATTTCGGGGCTAGCGGGAGGTTTGGGCAGTACTTC.

This rearrangement joins TRBV6-5 to TRBJ2-7; 11 positions agree with TRBD1. Germline trimming cut 7 bases from V and 4 bases from J; bases unmatched to any gene: 6. The CDR3 sequence is 14 residues long. Germline V lookup: CDR1 MNHEY, CDR2 SVGAGI. The CDR3 sequence: CASNLDRGRYEQYF. In nucleotides, the CDR3 is TGTGCCAGCAACTTGGACAGGGGGCGATACGAGCAGTACTTC.

This chain joins TRBV5-1 and TRBJ2-1; no clear D. The CDR3 has 15 amino acids. Looked up from germline, CDR1 is SGHRS and CDR2 is YFSETQ. V lost 2 bases and J 7 bases, leaving 16 bases between the germline ends. CDR3 coding DNA: TGCGCCAGCAGCTTTATACGTGGGTCAGCGAATGAGCAGTTCTTC. It is translated as CASSFIRGSANEQFF.

This clone was detected a few times. CDR3 protein: CASSLDRGFNQPQHF. CDR3 DNA: TGTGCCAGCAGCTTGGACAGGGGGTTCAATCAGCCCCAGCATTTT. J is TRBJ1-5 and V is TRBV5-4; 8 bases agree with TRBD1. The germline V gene has CDR1 SGHNT and CDR2 YYREEE (reference sequence). Germline trimming cut 0 bases from V and 3 bases from J; bases unmatched to any gene: 2. The CDR3 is 15 residues long.

This clone turned up a few times. The chain employs TRBV19 and TRBJ1-5, with D tentatively TRBD1 (6 bases). This CDR3 comprises 15 residues. Per the germline V gene, CDR1 is LNHDA and CDR2 is SQIVND (reference sequence). V was cut by 7 bases and J by 1 base, with 14 bases left in between. The CDR3 is CASMFFRGSNQPQHF. CDR3 coding DNA: TGTGCCAGTATGTTCTTCAGGGGCAGCAATCAGCCCCAGCATTTT.

This clone showed up just once. The rearrangement links TRBV27 to TRBJ1-1; 7 nucleotides agree with TRBD1. CDR3 length equals 16 residues. Germline CDR1 reads MNHEY; CDR2 reads SMNVEV (reference sequence). J gave up 5 bases and V 3 bases, and 12 bases lay outside the gene matches. Written as DNA, the CDR3 is TGTGCCAGCAGTTTCAAGGGACAGCCCCTAAGGACTGAAGCTTTCTTT. The encoded protein is CASSFKGQPLRTEAFF.

The V gene is TRBV15, the J gene TRBJ2-7; no firm D call. Trimming left V 0 bases short and J 3 bases short, with 12 bases between. CDR1 is LNHNV and CDR2 is YYDKDF in the germline V gene (reference sequence). This CDR3 is 15 amino acids long. CDR3 nucleotides: TGTGCCACCAGCAGAGATCGTCCTGGAGTCTACGAGCAGTACTTC. It codes for CATSRDRPGVYEQYF.

The rearrangement uses TRBV18 and TRBJ1-2; maybe TRBD1 (6 bases). The germline CDR1 and CDR2 sequences are KGHSH and LQKENI. The CDR3 has 12 amino acids. V was trimmed by 3 bases and J by 6 bases, leaving 8 bases between them. The CDR3 region is CASSPTGNGYTF. The CDR3 coding sequence is TGTGCCAGCTCACCCACAGGGAATGGCTACACCTTC.

This sequence joins TRBV19 and TRBJ1-5, with unresolved D. The CDR3 loop spans 15 amino acids. Germline V lookup: CDR1 LNHDA, CDR2 SQIVND (reference sequence). V was clipped by 5 bases and J by 0 bases, with 11 bases between them. The CDR3 sequence is CASSWQRNSNQPQHF. The DNA for the CDR3 is TGTGCCAGTAGTTGGCAGAGGAATAGCAATCAGCCCCAGCATTTT.

The chain joins TRBV5-1 to TRBJ2-3, with D possibly matching TRBD1 (5 bases). The CDR3 loop spans 14 amino acids. Deletions cut 1 base from V and 2 bases from J, with 8 bases between. CDR1 SGHRS and CDR2 YFSETQ come from the germline V gene. The DNA for the CDR3 is TGCGCCAGCAGCTTGACGGACAACACAGATACGCAGTATTTT. Protein sequence: CASSLTDNTDTQYF. Full variable domain (rest looked up from reference TRBV5-1 and TRBJ2-3): KAGVTQTPRYLIKTRGQQVTLSCSPISGHRSVSWYQQTPGQGLQFLFEYFSETQRNKGNFPGRFSGRQFSNSRSEMNVSTLELGDSALYLCASSLTDNTDTQYFGPGTRLTVL.

The chain employs TRBV28 and TRBJ1-1; D not resolved. Germline assignment: CDR1 MDHEN and CDR2 SYDVKM. The CDR3 spans 15 residues. V was shortened by 2 bases and J by 0 bases, with 10 bases between the two germline ends. In nucleotides, the CDR3 is TGTGCCAGCAGTTTAAATAGCCGATTGAACACTGAAGCTTTCTTT. Translated: CASSLNSRLNTEAFF.

The rearrangement links TRBV7-9 to TRBJ1-5; 8 bases are shared with TRBD1. The J segment lost 7 bases and the V segment lost 2 bases, leaving 4 bases of the junction unmatched. CDR3 length: 14 amino acids. Germline CDR1 is SEHNR and CDR2 is FQNEAQ (reference sequence). The CDR3 reads CASSLPGGGQPQHF. DNA for the CDR3: TGTGCCAGCAGCTTACCAGGGGGCGGACAGCCCCAGCATTTT.

The V call is TRBV27, the J call TRBJ2-7, with D possibly matching TRBD2 (6 bases). Germline V lookup: CDR1 MNHEY, CDR2 SMNVEV (reference sequence). CDR3 length: 15 amino acids. The V and J ends lost 6 bases and 2 bases respectively, with 17 bases between them. CDR3 loop: CASSSSSGYTYEQYF. In nucleotides, the CDR3 is TGTGCCAGCAGCTCATCCAGCGGGTATACCTACGAGCAGTACTTC.

The gene calls are TRBV6-6 and TRBJ1-5; D gene ambiguous. V lost 8 bases to trimming and J lost 7 bases, with 12 bases between them. There are 12 residues in the CDR3. Per germline, CDR1 MNHNY and CDR2 SVGAGI (reference sequence). The DNA for the CDR3 is TGTGCCAGCTCAGGTTCTCCCCAGCCCCAGCATTTT. Its translation: CASSGSPQPQHF.

The chain uses TRBV5-1 and TRBJ2-3; 7 bases are shared with TRBD2. Germline loops: CDR1 SGHRS, CDR2 YFSETQ. V dropped 0 bases and J dropped 1; count of bases not matched to a gene: 8. The CDR3 loop spans 17 amino acids. The CDR3 is CASSLAALAEGTDTQYF. In DNA, the CDR3 is TGCGCCAGCAGCTTGGCCGCGCTAGCGGAAGGCACAGATACGCAGTATTTT.

V is TRBV6-1 and J is TRBJ1-5; 7 positions match TRBD1. Trimming took 4 bases from V and 3 from J; bases not matched to a gene: 9. The CDR3 is made up of 16 amino acids. Germline loops: CDR1 MNHNS, CDR2 SASEGT. The CDR3 sequence: CASSVRDSRPNQPQHF. CDR3 DNA sequence: TGTGCCAGCAGTGTACGGGACAGTCGGCCCAATCAGCCCCAGCATTTT.

The rearrangement links TRBV4-2 to TRBJ1-3, with 10 nucleotides matching TRBD1. Germline V gene sequence: CDR1 LGHNA, CDR2 YNFKEQ. V lost 4 bases and J lost 0; bases outside the gene matches: 15. The CDR3 has 20 amino acids. In nucleotides, the CDR3 is TGTGCCAGCAGCCGGCTACCATCCGGGACAGGGGCGAGCTCTGGAAACACCATATATTTT. Its protein is CASSRLPSGTGASSGNTIYF.

The chain couples TRBV19 to TRBJ1-5; 12 nucleotides match TRBD1. V lost 3 bases, J lost 7 bases, and 7 bases stayed unmatched. The CDR3 length is 16 residues. In germline, CDR1 is LNHDA, CDR2 SQIVND (reference sequence). This CDR3 is CASSITGTGGAQPQHF. In nucleotides, the CDR3 is TGTGCCAGTAGTATTACCGGGACAGGGGGCGCCCAGCCCCAGCATTTT.

In DNA, the CDR3 is TGCGCCAGCAGATCGACAGACTCCTACGAGCAGTACTTC. Translated: CASRSTDSYEQYF. The chain recombines TRBV10-1 with TRBJ2-7, with D maybe TRBD1 (5 bases). CDR3 length: 13 residues. The germline V and J ends were trimmed by 6 bases and 0 bases, with 9 bases remaining between them. Germline V gene lookup returns CDR1 WNHNN and CDR2 SYGVQD (reference sequence).

The CDR3 coding sequence is TGCGCCAGCAGCCTTGCTAGCGGGACCCTAAATTACTTC. This gives the protein CASSLASGTLNYF. V is TRBV5-1 and J is TRBJ2-4, with 9 bases that match TRBD2. Per the germline V gene, CDR1 is SGHRS and CDR2 is YFSETQ. The CDR3 has 13 amino acids. The junction had 12 bases not matched to a gene; V was cut back by 4 bases and J by 16 bases.

There are a few counts of this clone. The chain is built from TRBV6-1 and TRBJ1-1, with 7 bases identical to TRBD1. The V and J ends lost 7 bases and 3 bases, in that order; junction bases with no gene match: 8. CDR3 size: 14 residues. Germline V gene sequence: CDR1 MNHNS, CDR2 SASEGT. In DNA, the CDR3 is TGTGCCAGCATGCGACAGGGCGTGGACACTGAAGCTTTCTTT. It translates to CASMRQGVDTEAFF.

The gene calls are TRBV25-1 and TRBJ2-7; the D gene is possibly TRBD1 (6 bases). V lost 3 bases, J lost 1 base, and 10 bases lay in between. The germline V gene encodes CDR1 MGHDK and CDR2 SYGVNS. The CDR3 consists of 14 residues. The CDR3 reads CASSDRGGSYEQYF. Written as DNA, the CDR3 is TGTGCCAGCAGTGATAGAGGGGGTTCCTACGAGCAGTACTTC.

The chain couples TRBV28 to TRBJ2-7; 10 bases are shared with TRBD1. This CDR3 spans 15 amino acids. With 6 bases clipped from V and 4 bases from J, the junction kept 9 bases outside the gene matches. CDR1 and CDR2 (germline): MDHEN, SYDVKM. CDR3 in amino acids: CASSRPGTGAYEQYF. The CDR3 nucleotides read TGTGCCAGCAGCCGTCCCGGGACAGGGGCGTACGAGCAGTACTTC. Using reference TRBV28 and TRBJ2-7 for the parts outside the CDR3, the full variable domain is DVKVTQSSRYLVKRTGEKVFLECVQDMDHENMFWYRQDPGLGLRLIYFSYDVKMKEKGDIPEGYSVSREKKERFSLILESASTNQTSMYLCASSRPGTGAYEQYFGPGTRLTVT.